The 15 T cell receptor beta chains below come from one sample, sequenced in a study of siplizumab effects on memory and regulatory T cells. Sequenced by immunoSEQ multiplex PCR; TCRdb stores in-frame clones only, minus some. Of 80,000 to 130,000 clones listed, 94% are singletons. Input material: Tregs sorted from blood. The receptors derive from a human donor in good health.

The chain carries TRBV28 and TRBJ2-7; 8 bases align to TRBD2. This CDR3 has 15 residues. Germline CDR1 MDHEN, CDR2 SYDVKM. Trimming cost V 5 bases and J 2 bases; bases outside gene matches: 8. The CDR3 sequence is CASSQVSGTPYEQYF. The CDR3 DNA sequence: TGTGCCAGCAGTCAGGTTAGCGGGACCCCCTACGAGCAGTACTTC.

CDR3 nucleotides: TGTGCCAGCAGGGGACGGCAGGATCAGCCCCAGCATTTT. It is translated as CASRGRQDQPQHF. V and J are TRBV6-1 and TRBJ1-5, with D perhaps matching TRBD1 (5 bases). The V end lost 6 bases, the J end lost 5 bases, and 11 bases lay between the germline ends. The CDR3 contains 13 residues. Germline V gene lookup returns CDR1 MNHNS and CDR2 SASEGT.

The chain employs TRBV28 and TRBJ2-3; no clear D gene. The V end lost 3 bases, the J end lost 1 base, and 17 bases lay between the germline ends. The CDR3 is 17 residues long. Germline values: CDR1 MDHEN, CDR2 SYDVKM. The CDR3 here is CASSFNPGIWGTDTQYF. The CDR3 nucleotides read TGTGCCAGCAGTTTCAATCCCGGTATTTGGGGCACAGATACGCAGTATTTT.

The rearrangement uses TRBV7-8 and TRBJ2-5, with a tentative D call TRBD2 (5 bases). The CDR3 consists of 13 residues. Germline V gene sequence: CDR1 SGHVS, CDR2 FQNEAQ. The V gene lost 5 bases and the J gene lost 4 bases, with 11 bases spanning the gap. CDR3 sequence reads: CASSPPGGETQYF. CDR3 bases: TGTGCCAGCAGCCCCCCTGGAGGAGAGACCCAGTACTTC.

This chain links TRBV19 with TRBJ2-1, with 7 bases that match TRBD1. Germline V gene lookup returns CDR1 LNHDA and CDR2 SQIVND (reference sequence). The J segment lost 2 bases and the V segment lost 6 bases, leaving 1 base of the junction unmatched. There are 13 residues in the CDR3. The chain's CDR3 is CASSDRAYNEQFF. CDR3 in DNA: TGTGCCAGTAGCGACAGGGCCTACAATGAGCAGTTCTTC.

The chain combines TRBV14 with TRBJ2-3; 8 positions agree with TRBD2. The germline V gene encodes CDR1 SGHDN and CDR2 FVKESK. With V trimmed by 5 bases and J by 12 bases, 10 bases remained unmatched. The CDR3 runs to 13 residues. The CDR3 DNA sequence: TGTGCCAGCAGCGCGTTAGCGGGACTGTCACAGTATTTT. Translating gives CASSALAGLSQYF.

The chain recombines TRBV14 with TRBJ1-1; no reliable D call. V lost 4 bases and J lost 8, with 14 bases in between. This CDR3 has 13 amino acids. Germline V gene data show CDR1 as SGHDN and CDR2 as FVKESK. Here the CDR3 reads CASSPHLGREAFF. DNA of the CDR3: TGTGCCAGCAGCCCCCATTTAGGAAGAGAAGCTTTCTTT.

On this clone: Other DNA sequences in the same sample also yield this CDR3. The chain uses TRBV7-2 and TRBJ2-3; D remains ambiguous. Germline CDR1 SGHTA, CDR2 FQGNSA. The CDR3 sequence is 13 residues long. V gave up 5 bases and J gave up 6 bases, with 12 bases separating them. The CDR3 spells CASSLTFEDTQYF. In DNA form, the CDR3 reads TGTGCCAGCAGCCTTACGTTCGAGGATACGCAGTATTTT.

This chain connects TRBV5-1 to TRBJ2-7, with 9 bases lining up with TRBD2. In germline, CDR1 is SGHRS, CDR2 YFSETQ. The CDR3 is 18 amino acids. Trimming at V came to 0 bases and at J to 3 bases, leaving 13 bases not matched to a gene. The DNA of the CDR3 is TGCGCCAGCAGCTTGGATCCCCCAGGGGTAGCGGGAGACTACGAGCAGTACTTC. Protein: CASSLDPPGVAGDYEQYF.

The V and J genes are TRBV5-6 and TRBJ2-2; D uncertain. This CDR3 has 13 amino acids. The ends were cut back, 3 bases at V and 6 bases at J, with 9 bases in the middle. Germline loops: CDR1 SGHDT, CDR2 YYEEEE. The CDR3 region is CASSSYRAGELFF. As DNA, the CDR3 is TGTGCCAGCAGCTCCTATCGGGCCGGGGAGCTGTTTTTT.

This chain connects TRBV28 to TRBJ2-1; D not certain. Trimming took off 7 bases at V and 8 bases at J, with 12 bases between the two ends. The CDR3 has 12 residues. CDR1 is MDHEN, CDR2 SYDVKM, per germline. Here the CDR3 DNA reads TGTGCCAGCACCATCTCAAGGCATGAGCAGTTCTTC. As protein: CASTISRHEQFF.

In this sample, this clone turned up once. The genes are TRBV28 and TRBJ2-3; 11 bases line up with TRBD2. The V gene's germline CDR1 is MDHEN and CDR2 SYDVKM. This CDR3 has 15 amino acids. The V gene end was trimmed by 8 bases and the J gene end by 3 bases; junction bases not matched to a gene: 7. The CDR3 is CASGPGLAVTDTQYF. The DNA of the CDR3 is TGTGCCAGCGGACCGGGACTAGCGGTGACAGATACGCAGTATTTT.

The CDR3 coding sequence is TGCGCCAGCAGCTTGGGCCAGTATAGCAATCAGCCCCAGCATTTT. Translated, it gives CASSLGQYSNQPQHF. The chain employs TRBV5-1 and TRBJ1-5, with unresolved D. In germline, CDR1 is SGHRS, CDR2 YFSETQ. The CDR3 has 15 residues. The V gene lost 0 bases and the J gene lost 0 bases, with 7 bases spanning the gap.

The J gene is TRBJ1-4, the V gene TRBV28; D unclear. Germline CDR1 is MDHEN and CDR2 is SYDVKM. V was cut by 5 bases and J by 7 bases, with 17 bases left in between. The CDR3 has 15 amino acids. The CDR3 region has the DNA TGTGCCAGCAGTCCTGGGGTGGTAGTAGGTGAAAAACTGTTTTTT. As protein: CASSPGVVVGEKLFF.

The chain uses TRBV9 and TRBJ2-7; D unclear. This CDR3 region has 13 residues. Germline CDR1 and CDR2: SGDLS and YYNGEE. The V end lost 4 bases, the J end lost 6 bases, and 14 bases lay between the germline ends. This CDR3 is CASSPGPTSEQYF. CDR3 in DNA: TGTGCCAGCAGCCCTGGCCCGACTTCCGAGCAGTACTTC.